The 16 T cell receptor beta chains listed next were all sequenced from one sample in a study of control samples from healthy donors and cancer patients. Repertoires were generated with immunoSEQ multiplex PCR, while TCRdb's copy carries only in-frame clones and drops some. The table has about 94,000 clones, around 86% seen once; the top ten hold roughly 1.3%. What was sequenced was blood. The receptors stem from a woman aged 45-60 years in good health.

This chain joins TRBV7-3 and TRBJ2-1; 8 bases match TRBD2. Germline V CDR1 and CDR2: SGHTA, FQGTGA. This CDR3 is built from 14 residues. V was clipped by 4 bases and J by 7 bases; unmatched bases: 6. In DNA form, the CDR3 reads TGTGCCAGCAGCTCGGGACTAGTTGGGAATGAGCAGTTCTTC. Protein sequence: CASSSGLVGNEQFF. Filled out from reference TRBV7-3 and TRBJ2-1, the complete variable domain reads GAGVSQTPSNKVTEKGKYVELRCDPISGHTALYWYRQSLGQGPEFLIYFQGTGAADDSGLPNDRFFAVRPEGSVSTLKIQRTERGDSAVYLCASSSGLVGNEQFFGPGTRLTVL.

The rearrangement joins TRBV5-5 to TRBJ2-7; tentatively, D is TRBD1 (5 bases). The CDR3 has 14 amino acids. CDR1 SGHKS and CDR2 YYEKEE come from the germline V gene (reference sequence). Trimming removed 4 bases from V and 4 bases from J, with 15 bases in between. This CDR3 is CASSPPQGVYEQYF. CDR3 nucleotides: TGTGCCAGCAGCCCCCCGCAGGGTGTGTACGAGCAGTACTTC. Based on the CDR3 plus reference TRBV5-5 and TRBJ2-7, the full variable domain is DAGVTQSPTHLIKTRGQQVTLRCSPISGHKSVSWYQQVLGQGPQFIFQYYEKEERGRGNFPDRFSARQFPNYSSELNVNALLLGDSALYLCASSPPQGVYEQYFGPGTRLTVT.

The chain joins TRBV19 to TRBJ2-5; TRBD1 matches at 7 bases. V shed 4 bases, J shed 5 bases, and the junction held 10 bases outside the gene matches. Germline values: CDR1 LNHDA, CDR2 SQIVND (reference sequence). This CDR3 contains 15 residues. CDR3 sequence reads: CASSKGTDPWETQYF. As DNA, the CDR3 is TGTGCCAGTAGTAAAGGGACAGACCCTTGGGAGACCCAGTACTTC.

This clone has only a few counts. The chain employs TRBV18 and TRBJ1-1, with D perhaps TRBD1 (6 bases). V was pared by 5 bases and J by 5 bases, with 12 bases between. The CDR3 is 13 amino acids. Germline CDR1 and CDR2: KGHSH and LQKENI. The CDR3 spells CASSEGGRTEAFF. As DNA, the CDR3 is TGTGCCAGCTCAGAGGGGGGGCGGACTGAAGCTTTCTTT. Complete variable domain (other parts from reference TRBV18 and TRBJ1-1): NAGVMQNPRHLVRRRGQEARLRCSPMKGHSHVYWYRQLPEEGLKFMVYLQKENIIDESGMPKERFSAEFPKEGPSILRIQQVVRGDSAAYFCASSEGGRTEAFFGQGTRLTVV.

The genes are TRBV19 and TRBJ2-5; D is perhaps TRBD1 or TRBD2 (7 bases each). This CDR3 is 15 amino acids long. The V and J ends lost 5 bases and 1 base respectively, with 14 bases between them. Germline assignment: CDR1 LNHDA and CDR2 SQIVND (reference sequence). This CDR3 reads CASSFRRGGQETQYF. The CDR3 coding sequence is TGTGCCAGTAGTTTTCGCAGGGGGGGCCAAGAGACCCAGTACTTC.

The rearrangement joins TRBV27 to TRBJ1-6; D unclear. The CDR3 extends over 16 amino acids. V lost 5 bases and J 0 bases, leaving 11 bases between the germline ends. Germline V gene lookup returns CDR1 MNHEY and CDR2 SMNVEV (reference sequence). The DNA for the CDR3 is TGTGCCAGCAGTCTCAAGCCGAGCTCCTATAATTCACCCCTCCACTTT. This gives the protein CASSLKPSSYNSPLHF.

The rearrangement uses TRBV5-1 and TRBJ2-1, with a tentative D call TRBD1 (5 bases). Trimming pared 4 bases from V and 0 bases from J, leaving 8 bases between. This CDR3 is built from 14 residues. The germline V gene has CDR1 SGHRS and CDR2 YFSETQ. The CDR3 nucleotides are TGCGCCAGCAGCCCAGGGAACTCCTACAATGAGCAGTTCTTC. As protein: CASSPGNSYNEQFF.

The CDR3 nucleotides read TGTGCCAGCAGCTTGATGCAGGGTAAAGGTAGCAATCAGCCCCAGCATTTT. Amino acid sequence: CASSLMQGKGSNQPQHF. The chain is built from TRBV5-6 and TRBJ1-5; weak D call: TRBD1 (5 bases). The germline gives CDR1 SGHDT, CDR2 YYEEEE. CDR3 length: 17 amino acids. V was shortened by 1 base and J by 0 bases, with 14 bases between the two germline ends.

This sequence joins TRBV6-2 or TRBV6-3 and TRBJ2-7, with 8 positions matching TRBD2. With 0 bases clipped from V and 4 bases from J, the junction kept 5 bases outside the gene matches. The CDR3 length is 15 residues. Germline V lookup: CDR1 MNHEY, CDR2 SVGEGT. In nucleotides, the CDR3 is TGTGCCAGCAGTTACTCGAGTCAGCGGGGGTACGAGCAGTACTTC. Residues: CASSYSSQRGYEQYF.

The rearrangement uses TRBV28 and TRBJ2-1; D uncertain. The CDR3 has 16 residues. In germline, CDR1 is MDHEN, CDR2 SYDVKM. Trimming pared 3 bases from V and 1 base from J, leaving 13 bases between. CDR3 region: CASSLVPLGSYNEQFF. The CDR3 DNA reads TGTGCCAGCAGTTTGGTCCCATTGGGGTCCTACAATGAGCAGTTCTTC.

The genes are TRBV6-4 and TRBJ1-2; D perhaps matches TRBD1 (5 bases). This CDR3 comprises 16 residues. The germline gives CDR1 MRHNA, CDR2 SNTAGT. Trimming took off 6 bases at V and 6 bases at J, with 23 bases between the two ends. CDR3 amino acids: CASSVTGGTTQDGYTF. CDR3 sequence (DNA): TGTGCCAGCAGCGTGACGGGGGGAACGACACAGGATGGCTACACCTTC.

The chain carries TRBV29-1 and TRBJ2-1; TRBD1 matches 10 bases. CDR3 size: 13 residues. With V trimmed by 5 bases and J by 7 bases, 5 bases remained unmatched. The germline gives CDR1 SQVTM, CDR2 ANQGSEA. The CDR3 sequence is CSVLGTGDNEQFF. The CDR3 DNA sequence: TGCAGCGTTTTAGGGACAGGGGATAATGAGCAGTTCTTC.

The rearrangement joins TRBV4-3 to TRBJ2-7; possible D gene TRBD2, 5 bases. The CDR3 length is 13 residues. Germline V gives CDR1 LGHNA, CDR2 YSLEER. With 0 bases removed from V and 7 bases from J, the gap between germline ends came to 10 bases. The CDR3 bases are TGCGCCAGCAGCCAAGATCCTAGAGGGGAGCAGTACTTC. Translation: CASSQDPRGEQYF.

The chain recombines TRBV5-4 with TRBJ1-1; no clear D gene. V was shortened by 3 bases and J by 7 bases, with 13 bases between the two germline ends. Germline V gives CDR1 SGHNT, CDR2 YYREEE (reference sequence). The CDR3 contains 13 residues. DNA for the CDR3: TGTGCCAGCAGCTATTCCGTCCGGGGTGAAGCTTTCTTT. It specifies CASSYSVRGEAFF.

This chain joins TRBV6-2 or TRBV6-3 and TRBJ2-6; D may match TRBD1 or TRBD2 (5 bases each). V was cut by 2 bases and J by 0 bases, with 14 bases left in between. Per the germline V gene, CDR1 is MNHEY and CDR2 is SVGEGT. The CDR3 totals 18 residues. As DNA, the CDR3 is TGTGCCAGCAGTTACGAGAGAGGGACCAGCTCTGGGGCCAACGTCCTGACTTTC. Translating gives CASSYERGTSSGANVLTF.

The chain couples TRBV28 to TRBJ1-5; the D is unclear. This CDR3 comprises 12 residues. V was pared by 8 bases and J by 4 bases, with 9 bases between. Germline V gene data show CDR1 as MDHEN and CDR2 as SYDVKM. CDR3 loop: CASRRFNQPQHF. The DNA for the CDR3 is TGTGCCAGCCGAAGATTTAATCAGCCCCAGCATTTT. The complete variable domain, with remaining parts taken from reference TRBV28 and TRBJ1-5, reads DVKVTQSSRYLVKRTGEKVFLECVQDMDHENMFWYRQDPGLGLRLIYFSYDVKMKEKGDIPEGYSVSREKKERFSLILESASTNQTSMYLCASRRFNQPQHFGDGTRLSIL.